The 20 T cell receptor beta chains below all came from one sample that was sequenced in a study of cytomegalovirus exposure and HLA in healthy donors. The study ran its PCR with 60 Vbeta and 13 Jbeta primers. Generated by immunoSEQ multiplex PCR, the TCRdb table keeps only in-frame clones and is missing some. The sample records about 130,000 clones, 75% to 85% being singletons. Material for sequencing was PBMCs. These TCRs come from a male donor in good health and CMV-seronegative.

V is TRBV30 and J is TRBJ1-6; D perhaps matches TRBD1 (6 bases). This CDR3 comprises 12 residues. In germline, CDR1 is GTSNPN, CDR2 SVGIG (reference sequence). V was cut by 5 bases and J by 10 bases, with 12 bases left in between. CDR3 loop: CAWAAGTSPLHF. The CDR3, as DNA: TGTGCCTGGGCGGCAGGGACATCACCCCTCCACTTT. Together with reference TRBV30 and TRBJ1-6, the CDR3 gives the full variable domain: SQTIHQWPATLVQPVGSPLSLECTVEGTSNPNLYWYRQAAGRGLQLLFYSVGIGQISSEVPQNLSASRPQDRQFILSSKKLLLSDSGFYLCAWAAGTSPLHFGNGTRLTVT.

The chain carries TRBV4-3 and TRBJ1-3; D is ambiguous. V shed 0 bases and J shed 7 bases, with 13 bases lying between them. The CDR3 sequence is 15 residues long. Germline CDR1 LGHNA, CDR2 YSLEER. CDR3 sequence reads: CASSQEIASVNTIYF. The DNA for the CDR3 is TGCGCCAGCAGCCAAGAGATTGCCAGCGTCAACACCATATATTTT.

This clone has a handful of counts. V usage is TRBV4-1 and J usage is TRBJ1-4, with a tentative D call TRBD1 (6 bases). Germline CDR1 and CDR2: MGHRA and YSYEKL. This CDR3 has 16 amino acids. The V end lost 3 bases, the J end lost 4 bases, and 15 bases lay between the germline ends. CDR3 in amino acids: CASSQSLQGVNEKLFF. Here the CDR3 DNA reads TGCGCCAGCAGCCAGTCTCTACAGGGAGTTAATGAAAAACTGTTTTTT.

The rearrangement links TRBV27 to TRBJ1-2; D gene uncertain. CDR3 length: 13 residues. Germline V gives CDR1 MNHEY, CDR2 SMNVEV (reference sequence). Trimming left V 2 bases short and J 8 bases short, with 12 bases between. The CDR3 protein is CASSLTGSGGYTF. DNA of the CDR3: TGTGCCAGCAGTTTAACGGGGTCGGGGGGCTACACCTTC.

The chain combines TRBV7-9 with TRBJ1-1; perhaps TRBD1 as D (6 bases). The V end was cut by 4 bases, the J end by 3 bases, with 12 bases between. From germline, CDR1 is SEHNR and CDR2 FQNEAQ (reference sequence). The CDR3 is made up of 14 amino acids. The CDR3: CASSYQGWDTEAFF. As DNA, the CDR3 is TGTGCCAGCAGCTATCAGGGGTGGGACACTGAAGCTTTCTTT.

This clone was picked up one time. The chain combines TRBV18 with TRBJ2-7, with D unresolved. Per germline, CDR1 KGHSH and CDR2 LQKENI. V was trimmed by 2 bases and J by 1 base, leaving 15 bases between them. CDR3 size: 16 residues. The DNA for the CDR3 is TGTGCCAGCTCACCAGAGATCGCCGGGTTATCCTACGAGCAGTACTTC. Its protein product is CASSPEIAGLSYEQYF.

Regarding this clone: A read error may produce the germline difference seen at one junction end. Other DNA sequences in the same sample also yield this CDR3. J is TRBJ2-3 and V is TRBV6-6; the match to TRBD2 covers 9 bases. The CDR3 has 16 amino acids. Germline loops: CDR1 MNHNY, CDR2 SVGAGI (reference sequence). The CDR3 reads CASSFPVSGRTDTQYF. DNA for the CDR3: TGTGCCAGCAGTTTCCCTGTTAGCGGGAGAACAGATACACAGTATTTT.

The chain uses TRBV5-4 and TRBJ1-1; tentatively, D is TRBD1 (6 bases). CDR3 length: 15 residues. The germline V gene encodes CDR1 SGHNT and CDR2 YYREEE (reference sequence). The V end lost 0 bases, the J end lost 3 bases, and 12 bases lay between the germline ends. CDR3 residues: CASSLERTAYTEAFF. CDR3 nucleotides: TGTGCCAGCAGCTTGGAGAGGACAGCTTACACTGAAGCTTTCTTT.

The chain has TRBV5-1 and TRBJ2-7, with 9 bases that match TRBD2. CDR3 size: 14 residues. V shed 4 bases, J shed 6 bases, and the junction held 8 bases outside the gene matches. Germline V lookup: CDR1 SGHRS, CDR2 YFSETQ. CDR3 in DNA: TGCGCCAGCAGCGTCGGGACTAGCAATTCCGAGCAGTACTTC. Translated: CASSVGTSNSEQYF.

Written as DNA, the CDR3 is TGTGCCAGCACCTCCTTCCCGGACGAGCAGTACTTC. Residues: CASTSFPDEQYF. The V call is TRBV2, the J call TRBJ2-7, with D hard to call. The CDR3 extends over 12 amino acids. Trimming stripped 7 bases from V and 5 bases from J, with 12 bases between. Germline lookup yields CDR1 SNHLY and CDR2 FYNNEI.

The rearrangement joins TRBV6-1 to TRBJ1-5, with D tentatively TRBD1 (5 bases). The CDR3 spans 13 residues. In germline, CDR1 is MNHNS, CDR2 SASEGT. Deletions cut 8 bases from V and 2 bases from J, with 10 bases between. The CDR3 spells CASRTGRNQPQHF. CDR3 sequence (DNA): TGTGCCAGCCGAACAGGTCGCAATCAGCCCCAGCATTTT.

J is TRBJ2-7 and V is TRBV5-1; D is uncertain. V lost 2 bases to trimming and J lost 2 bases, with 8 bases between them. This CDR3 has 13 residues. The germline V gene encodes CDR1 SGHRS and CDR2 YFSETQ. DNA of the CDR3: TGCGCCAGCAGCTTCTCTCGGGCCTACGAGCAGTACTTC. Translating it yields CASSFSRAYEQYF.

The J gene is TRBJ1-1, the V gene TRBV9; a possible D gene is TRBD1 (5 bases). CDR1 is SGDLS and CDR2 is YYNGEE in the germline V gene. The CDR3 extends over 13 amino acids. The V end lost 0 bases, the J end lost 5 bases, and 8 bases lay between the germline ends. The CDR3 coding sequence is TGTGCCAGCAGCGTAGTGGAGGGGACTGAAGCTTTCTTT. Its translation is CASSVVEGTEAFF. Filled out from reference TRBV9 and TRBJ1-1, the complete variable domain reads DSGVTQTPKHLITATGQRVTLRCSPRSGDLSVYWYQQSLDQGLQFLIQYYNGEERAKGNILERFSAQQFPDLHSELNLSSLELGDSALYFCASSVVEGTEAFFGQGTRLTVV.

V gene TRBV2 combines with J gene TRBJ1-3, with D perhaps matching TRBD1 (5 bases). This CDR3 comprises 17 residues. Trimming pared 2 bases from V and 0 bases from J, leaving 14 bases between. Germline lookup yields CDR1 SNHLY and CDR2 FYNNEI. CDR3 sequence (DNA): TGTGCCAGCAGTGAATTTCGTGGGGGGAGCTCTGGAAACACCATATATTTT. Translating it yields CASSEFRGGSSGNTIYF.

This chain links TRBV6-6 with TRBJ1-5, with 7 bases fitting TRBD1. The junction had 0 bases not matched to a gene; V was cut back by 2 bases and J by 2 bases. The CDR3 totals 14 residues. Germline V gives CDR1 MNHNY, CDR2 SVGAGI (reference sequence). CDR3 DNA sequence: TGTGCCAGCAGTTACGGACAGGGCAATCAGCCCCAGCATTTT. Translation gives CASSYGQGNQPQHF.

This chain connects TRBV11-2 to TRBJ1-1; the D gene is possibly TRBD1 (5 bases). The CDR3 has 14 amino acids. The ends were cut back, 1 base at V and 1 base at J, with 7 bases in the middle. Per germline, CDR1 SGHAT and CDR2 FQNNGV. For the CDR3, the DNA is TGTGCCAGCAGCTTAGGACAGCAGAACACTGAAGCTTTCTTT. Translated, it gives CASSLGQQNTEAFF. The variable domain in full, completed from reference TRBV11-2 and TRBJ1-1, reads EAGVAQSPRYKIIEKRQSVAFWCNPISGHATLYWYQQILGQGPKLLIQFQNNGVVDDSQLPKDRFSAERLKGVDSTLKIQPAKLEDSAVYLCASSLGQQNTEAFFGQGTRLTVV.

The J gene is TRBJ2-7, the V gene TRBV19, with D possibly TRBD1 on 5 matching bases. There are 12 residues in the CDR3. From germline, CDR1 is LNHDA and CDR2 SQIVND (reference sequence). Trimming took 10 bases from V and 0 from J, leaving 10 bases between them. The CDR3 spells CATVDSSYEQYF. The CDR3 DNA follows: TGTGCCACGGTCGACAGCTCCTACGAGCAGTACTTC.

This chain joins TRBV7-9 and TRBJ2-2; 9 bases align to TRBD1. Germline V CDR1 and CDR2: SEHNR, FQNEAQ (reference sequence). The trim removed 5 bases at V and 6 bases at J, leaving 4 bases unmatched. The CDR3 extends over 14 amino acids. Here the CDR3 DNA reads TGTGCCAGCAGCCCACAGGGGGCCCCCGGGGAGCTGTTTTTT. It codes for CASSPQGAPGELFF.

J is TRBJ1-2 and V is TRBV6-1; D is ambiguous. The V gene's germline CDR1 is MNHNS and CDR2 SASEGT. V shed 4 bases and J shed 11 bases, with 11 bases lying between them. The CDR3 length is 11 residues. In nucleotides, the CDR3 is TGTGCCAGCAGTGCGGGGTGGAGTTACACCTTC. Encoded protein: CASSAGWSYTF.

This chain uses TRBV18 with TRBJ1-5; 8 nucleotides agree with TRBD1. The germline gives CDR1 KGHSH, CDR2 LQKENI. The CDR3 is 16 residues long. V lost 0 bases and J lost 3; bases outside the gene matches: 4. CDR3 coding DNA: TGTGCCAGCTCACCACCGCACAGGGGGAACAATCAGCCCCAGCATTTT. This translates into CASSPPHRGNNQPQHF.